The 7 T cell receptor beta chains in this list originate from one sample, sequenced in a study of cytomegalovirus exposure and HLA in healthy donors. Clones were sequenced by immunoSEQ multiplex PCR, and TCRdb holds only the in-frame ones, with some missing. The data hold roughly 300,000 clones, with just over 85% observed a single time. Source material: PBMCs. These receptors came from a woman aged 18-30 years in good health and CMV-seronegative.

V is TRBV28 and J is TRBJ1-3, with D perhaps TRBD1 (6 bases). Germline V CDR1 and CDR2: MDHEN, SYDVKM. The CDR3 runs 17 residues. Trimming stripped 3 bases from V and 2 bases from J, with 17 bases between. The CDR3 region is CASSLGSRAGAGNTIYF. The DNA for the CDR3 is TGTGCCAGCAGTTTGGGTTCGCGAGCAGGGGCTGGAAACACCATATATTTT.

The genes are TRBV27 and TRBJ2-7; the D gene is possibly TRBD2 (6 bases). From germline, CDR1 is MNHEY and CDR2 SMNVEV (reference sequence). The V end was cut by 6 bases, the J end by 2 bases, with 17 bases between. The CDR3 runs 15 residues. The CDR3 DNA reads TGTGCCAGCAGCTCTCCGGGACTGGAGACCTACGAGCAGTACTTC. Amino acids: CASSSPGLETYEQYF.

The chain has TRBV28 and TRBJ2-2, with 10 bases fitting TRBD1. CDR1 MDHEN and CDR2 SYDVKM come from the germline V gene. V trimming: 9 bases; J trimming: 4 bases; junction bases outside the gene matches: 5. This CDR3 has 14 amino acids. The CDR3 here is CASTTGGFTGELFF. In DNA, the CDR3 is TGTGCCAGTACGACAGGGGGCTTCACCGGGGAGCTGTTTTTT.

The V and J genes are TRBV2 and TRBJ1-4; unclear D gene. Looked up from germline, CDR1 is SNHLY and CDR2 is FYNNEI. The CDR3 consists of 10 residues. Trimming removed 7 bases from V and 7 bases from J, with 4 bases in between. The CDR3 DNA sequence: TGTGCCAGCACCGGTGAAAAACTGTTTTTT. Amino acids: CASTGEKLFF.

This rearrangement joins TRBV18 to TRBJ1-3; no definite D call. This CDR3 is built from 15 residues. The V gene's germline CDR1 is KGHSH and CDR2 LQKENI. Trimming left V 1 base short and J 0 bases short, with 7 bases between. Written as DNA, the CDR3 is TGTGCCAGCTCACCACTAACAGACTCTGGAAACACCATATATTTT. As protein: CASSPLTDSGNTIYF.

The genes are TRBV6-1 and TRBJ2-2, with 12 bases lining up with TRBD2. This CDR3 has 17 residues. Unmatched junction bases numbered 7, after V lost 4 bases and J lost 4 bases. The germline gives CDR1 MNHNS, CDR2 SASEGT. The CDR3 DNA reads TGTGCCAGCAGTGGAGCTAGCGGGAGGGGAACCACCGGGGAGCTGTTTTTT. Protein: CASSGASGRGTTGELFF.

This chain links TRBV19 with TRBJ1-1; 8 bases agree with TRBD1. The CDR3 loop spans 14 amino acids. The germline V gene encodes CDR1 LNHDA and CDR2 SQIVND (reference sequence). Unmatched junction bases numbered 5, after V lost 8 bases and J lost 0 bases. CDR3 coding DNA: TGTGCCAGTCGCGACAGGGGAATGAACACTGAAGCTTTCTTT. The encoded protein is CASRDRGMNTEAFF.